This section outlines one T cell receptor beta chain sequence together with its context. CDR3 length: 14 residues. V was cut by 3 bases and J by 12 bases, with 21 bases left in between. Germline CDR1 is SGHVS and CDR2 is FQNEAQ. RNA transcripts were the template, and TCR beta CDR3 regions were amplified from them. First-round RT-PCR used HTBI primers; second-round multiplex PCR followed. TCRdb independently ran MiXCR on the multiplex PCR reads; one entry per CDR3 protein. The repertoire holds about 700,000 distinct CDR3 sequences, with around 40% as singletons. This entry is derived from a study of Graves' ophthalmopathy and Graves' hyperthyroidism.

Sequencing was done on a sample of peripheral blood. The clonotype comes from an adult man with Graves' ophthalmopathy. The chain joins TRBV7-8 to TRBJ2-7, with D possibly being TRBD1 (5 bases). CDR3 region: CASSFLYNDLGPYF. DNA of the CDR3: TGTGCCAGCAGCTTCCTATACAATGACTTGGGGCCGTACTTC.